This TCR beta chain was documented in a study of CD8 T cells in Susac syndrome. With 6 bases clipped from V and 5 bases from J, the junction kept 19 bases outside the gene matches. This CDR3 is 17 amino acids long. In germline, CDR1 is SQVTM, CDR2 ANQGSEA. After extraction with the RNeasy kit, roughly 0.45 to 1 ug of the RNA was reverse transcribed using random hexamers. The amplification used immunoSEQ multiplex PCR on TCR beta CDR3; it spanned 54 Vbeta and 13 Jbeta. TCRdb reprocessed the immunoSEQ multiplex PCR reads via MiXCR and lists one record per CDR3 protein. The table includes approximately 150,000 distinct CDR3 sequences, about 94% detected once. Controls matched for age and sex were healthy donors.

Sequenced input: CD4+ T cells from PBMCs. The chain links TRBV29-1 to TRBJ2-1; the match to TRBD2 covers 7 bases. The sequence came from a human donor in good health. CDR3 sequence (DNA): TGCAGCGTCTTTTCCCAGCTTTCTAGCGGTGTCCACAATGAGCAGTTCTTC. This translates into CSVFSQLSSGVHNEQFF.